This passage covers 7 T cell receptor beta chains from one sample sequenced in a study of CD8 T cells in ankylosing spondylitis. The antigens these receptors bind are not known. Study-level results: Blood from ankylosing spondylitis patients appeared to carry a characteristic roughly 8-variant TCR beta motif.

TCRdb reanalysed the 5' RACE reads using MiXCR and keeps one entry per CDR3 protein. The profile covers some 700,000 distinct CDR3 sequences, with 15% to 20% appearing a single time and around a fifth taken by the ten largest. Sequencing used blood, either unsorted or a sorted T cell fraction (not recorded which). The source of these receptors is a male donor with ankylosing spondylitis.

V is TRBV5-1 and J is TRBJ2-1; perhaps TRBD2 as D (5 bases). The CDR3 totals 15 residues. Germline-derived CDR1 and CDR2 are SGHRS and YFSETQ. V dropped 2 bases and J dropped 8 bases, with 17 bases sitting between them. The CDR3 DNA reads as TGCGCCAGCAGCTTAGGCCATGCAATGAGGGATGAGCAGTTCTTC. Amino acid sequence: CASSLGHAMRDEQFF. The variable domain in full, with the rest retrieved from reference TRBV5-1 and TRBJ2-1, is KAGVTQTPRYLIKTRGQQVTLSCSPISGHRSVSWYQQTPGQGLQFLFEYFSETQRNKGNFPGRFSGRQFSNSRSEMNVSTLELGDSALYLCASSLGHAMRDEQFFGPGTRLTVL.

In its sample, this clonotype was seen a few times. V and J are TRBV11-2 and TRBJ2-2; D may be TRBD2 (5 bases). This CDR3 comprises 16 residues. Between the trimmed V and J ends, which lost 4 bases and 7 bases, there was a span of 19 bases. Germline CDR1 SGHAT, CDR2 FQNNGV. The CDR3, as DNA: TGTGCCAGCAGCTCAGAAACTAGTTGGACGGGCGGGGAGCTGTTTTTT. It yields the protein CASSSETSWTGGELFF.

The chain combines TRBV6-5 with TRBJ2-5; D may be TRBD1 (6 bases). The V end was cut by 4 bases, the J end by 2 bases, with 14 bases between. CDR3 length equals 15 residues. Per germline, CDR1 MNHEY and CDR2 SVGAGI. The CDR3 bases are TGTGCCAGCAGTTCATCATGGACAGAGCAAGAGACCCAGTACTTC. Its translation is CASSSSWTEQETQYF.

This clonotype has just a few counts. The rearrangement uses TRBV10-3 and TRBJ1-2; tentatively, D is TRBD1 (6 bases). Germline V CDR1 and CDR2: ENHRY, SYGVKD. The CDR3 consists of 11 residues. V dropped 3 bases and J dropped 7 bases, with 6 bases sitting between them. CDR3 sequence: CAISEGGGYTF. The CDR3 DNA sequence: TGTGCCATCAGTGAAGGGGGTGGCTACACCTTC.

The chain is built from TRBV7-9 and TRBJ2-3; D is undetermined. Germline V gene lookup returns CDR1 SEHNR and CDR2 FQNEAQ (reference sequence). V dropped 4 bases and J dropped 1 base, with 9 bases sitting between them. The CDR3 spans 14 residues. The CDR3 bases are TGTGCCAGCAGCTGGGGTGAAGGCACAGATACGCAGTATTTT. As protein: CASSWGEGTDTQYF.

The V gene is TRBV29-1, the J gene TRBJ2-5, with TRBD2 identical over 11 bases. CDR3 length: 16 amino acids. Germline V CDR1 and CDR2: SQVTM, ANQGSEA. V was pared by 4 bases and J by 3 bases, with 10 bases of the junction left unmatched. Here the CDR3 DNA reads TGCAGCGTTGCGGGGGTCGGGGGACTAGCGGAAGAGACCCAGTACTTC. Its translation: CSVAGVGGLAEETQYF. Based on the CDR3 plus reference TRBV29-1 and TRBJ2-5, the full variable domain is SAVISQKPSRDICQRGTSLTIQCQVDSQVTMMFWYRQQPGQSLTLIATANQGSEATYESGFVIDKFPISRPNLTFSTLTVSNMSPEDSSIYLCSVAGVGGLAEETQYFGPGTRLLVL.

This clonotype was detected only a few times. This chain links TRBV6-2 or TRBV6-3 with TRBJ1-1, with a weak D call TRBD1 (5 bases). The V and J ends lost 6 bases and 2 bases respectively, with 16 bases between them. The germline V gene encodes CDR1 MNHEY and CDR2 SVGEGT. CDR3 size: 15 residues. The CDR3 region is CASREADRRNTEAFF. The CDR3 DNA sequence: TGTGCCAGCAGAGAGGCCGACAGAAGAAACACTGAAGCTTTCTTT.